Each of the 31 T cell receptor beta chains below was sequenced from the same sample in a study of T cell repertoires in cytomegalovirus infection. TCRdb itself ran the reads through MiXCR, one entry per CDR3 protein. The table records some 150,000 distinct CDR3 sequences, 20% to 25% of them present only once. The sequenced sample was PBMCs. All receptors derive from a human donor in good health (CMV status not recorded). Some clones in this sample may be carry-over from other donors' samples.

The sample holds a few counts of this clonotype. The chain couples TRBV28 to TRBJ2-1; possibly TRBD2 for D (6 bases). Germline V lookup: CDR1 MDHEN, CDR2 SYDVKM. Trimming stripped 7 bases from V and 5 bases from J, with 9 bases between. This CDR3 has 12 residues. The CDR3 loop reads CASTPGDNEQFF. For the CDR3, the DNA is TGTGCCAGCACTCCGGGGGACAATGAGCAGTTCTTC.

In this sample, this clonotype turned up once. This sequence joins TRBV27 and TRBJ1-1, with no clear D. The germline CDR1 and CDR2 sequences are MNHEY and SMNVEV (reference sequence). The CDR3 sequence is 15 residues long. Trimming shortened V by 2 bases and J by 1 base, and 11 bases separated the two germline ends. The CDR3 loop is CASSLIGLGNTEAFF. The CDR3 DNA sequence: TGTGCCAGCAGTTTAATCGGCCTGGGGAACACTGAAGCTTTCTTT.

This sequence joins TRBV20-1 and TRBJ1-5; D perhaps matches TRBD1 (5 bases). CDR1 and CDR2 from the germline V gene are DFQATT and SNEGSKA (reference sequence). The CDR3 length is 16 residues. V lost 3 bases to trimming and J lost 3 bases, with 18 bases between them. The CDR3 DNA is TGCAGTGCTAGCAGGGCCCGTCTGACCAACAATCAGCCCCAGCATTTT. Translated, it gives CSASRARLTNNQPQHF.

As concerns this clonotype: A much larger clone differs by one base, so this may be a read error. The genes are TRBV15 and TRBJ2-2, with D possibly being TRBD1 or TRBD2 (5 bases each). The CDR3 contains 16 residues. CDR1 and CDR2 (germline): LNHNV, YYDKDF (reference sequence). The chain's CDR3 is CATSRADTTNTGKLFF. In DNA form, the CDR3 reads TGTGCCACCAGCAGAGCGGACACTACGAACACCGGGAAGCTGTTTTTT.

This clonotype appeared a few times. The chain couples TRBV30 to TRBJ2-7, with no clear D. The germline gives CDR1 GTSNPN, CDR2 SVGIG (reference sequence). CDR3 size: 12 residues. V lost 1 base and J lost 2, with 6 bases in between. CDR3 coding DNA: TGTGCCTGGAGTGGAGGACCCTACGAGCAGTACTTC. Translated, it gives CAWSGGPYEQYF. Using reference TRBV30 and TRBJ2-7 for the parts outside the CDR3, the full variable domain is SQTIHQWPATLVQPVGSPLSLECTVEGTSNPNLYWYRQAAGRGLQLLFYSVGIGQISSEVPQNLSASRPQDRQFILSSKKLLLSDSGFYLCAWSGGPYEQYFGPGTRLTVT.

This clonotype was seen a handful of times. The chain has TRBV28 and TRBJ1-2; no reliable D call. Looked up from germline, CDR1 is MDHEN and CDR2 is SYDVKM. CDR3 length: 15 residues. V was pared by 5 bases and J by 3 bases, with 16 bases between. The CDR3 sequence: CASSQPGKVDYGYTF. The CDR3 DNA is TGTGCCAGCAGTCAGCCGGGCAAAGTCGACTATGGCTACACCTTC.

This clonotype appeared a few times. This chain links TRBV28 with TRBJ1-4; maybe TRBD1 (5 bases). Germline values: CDR1 MDHEN, CDR2 SYDVKM. Trimming removed 7 bases from V and 8 bases from J, with 8 bases in between. The CDR3 covers 11 residues. The CDR3 DNA reads TGTGCCAGCACATGGGGGGAAAAACTGTTTTTT. As protein: CASTWGEKLFF.

This clonotype was observed a few times. The genes are TRBV19 and TRBJ1-2; possibly TRBD1 for D (5 bases). CDR1 is LNHDA and CDR2 is SQIVND in the germline V gene (reference sequence). Trimming removed 5 bases from V and 6 bases from J, with 10 bases in between. This CDR3 has 12 amino acids. This CDR3 is CASSDRLHGYTF. The DNA of the CDR3 is TGTGCCAGTAGTGACAGATTGCATGGCTACACCTTC.

This clonotype was seen at least ten times. This rearrangement joins TRBV6-1 to TRBJ2-7, with D perhaps TRBD1 (5 bases). Trimming left V 7 bases short and J 2 bases short, with 15 bases between. CDR3 length: 14 residues. Germline CDR1 is MNHNS and CDR2 is SASEGT. The CDR3 region has the DNA TGTGCCAGCAATTTTCAGGGCAGCGCCTACGAGCAGTACTTC. It codes for CASNFQGSAYEQYF.

This clonotype was counted between two and nine times. This chain uses TRBV28 with TRBJ1-5, with D maybe TRBD1 (6 bases). Germline V gene sequence: CDR1 MDHEN, CDR2 SYDVKM. V was clipped by 4 bases and J by 7 bases, with 14 bases between them. The CDR3 has 14 residues. The CDR3 DNA reads TGTGCCAGCAGTTCGCCCTACAGGGTGCAGCCCCAGCATTTT. Encoded protein: CASSSPYRVQPQHF.

This clonotype was seen only a few times. The chain has TRBV18 and TRBJ2-5, with a weak D call TRBD1 (6 bases). Trimming stripped 0 bases from V and 1 base from J, with 15 bases between. This CDR3 spans 17 amino acids. CDR1 KGHSH and CDR2 LQKENI come from the germline V gene. The CDR3 DNA sequence: TGTGCCAGCTCACCACCGTCAACAGGGTGGGCCCAAGAGACCCAGTACTTC. Its translation: CASSPPSTGWAQETQYF.

This clonotype has only a few counts. The chain links TRBV7-2 to TRBJ2-1, with TRBD2 identical over 7 bases. Germline CDR1 reads SGHTA; CDR2 reads FQGNSA. V lost 4 bases, J lost 7 bases, and 13 bases stayed unmatched. CDR3 length: 16 residues. CDR3 bases: TGTGCCAGCAGCTCGGGCGGGGGACTACGACAGAATGAGCAGTTCTTC. Translating gives CASSSGGGLRQNEQFF.

In its sample, this clonotype was seen many times. The rearrangement uses TRBV7-2 and TRBJ2-7; no definite D call. Deletions cut 1 base from V and 5 bases from J, with 15 bases between. The CDR3 consists of 15 residues. Germline V gene lookup returns CDR1 SGHTA and CDR2 FQGNSA. CDR3 bases: TGTGCCAGCAGCTTAGGGGCTCAAATTACGGACGAGCAGTACTTC. Its protein is CASSLGAQITDEQYF.

This clonotype appeared many times. The V call is TRBV28, the J call TRBJ1-3, with D unclear. The CDR3 totals 14 residues. Germline V lookup: CDR1 MDHEN, CDR2 SYDVKM. V lost 3 bases and J lost 1, with 7 bases in between. The chain's CDR3 is CASSLGSSGNTIYF. DNA for the CDR3: TGTGCCAGCAGTTTGGGCAGTTCTGGAAACACCATATATTTT.

The V gene is TRBV19, the J gene TRBJ1-1; TRBD1 matches 9 bases. The CDR3 is 13 residues long. Germline loops: CDR1 LNHDA, CDR2 SQIVND (reference sequence). The V segment lost 6 bases and the J segment 5 bases; nucleotides outside the gene matches: 4. CDR3 sequence: CASRGTGKTEAFF. CDR3 nucleotide sequence: TGTGCCAGTAGGGGGACAGGGAAAACTGAAGCTTTCTTT.

The table lists this clonotype with many counts. V gene TRBV7-2 combines with J gene TRBJ2-1; TRBD1 aligns across 10 bases. Losses at the gene ends were 6 bases for V and 7 bases for J; bases not matched to a gene: 9. The CDR3 runs 15 residues. Germline CDR1 SGHTA, CDR2 FQGNSA. The CDR3 is CASRYDRGRGNEQFF. CDR3 nucleotides: TGTGCCAGCAGATATGACAGGGGGCGCGGGAATGAGCAGTTCTTC.

This chain connects TRBV10-2 to TRBJ2-3; TRBD2 agrees at 8 bases. V shed 3 bases and J 5 bases; nucleotides not matched to a gene: 4. From germline, CDR1 is WSHSY and CDR2 SAAADI. This CDR3 is 14 amino acids long. CDR3 DNA: TGCGCCAGCAGTGACCCCGGGAGGGGAGATACGCAGTATTTT. This sequence encodes CASSDPGRGDTQYF.

This clonotype was observed a few times. The chain uses TRBV19 and TRBJ2-5; D is possibly TRBD1 (6 bases). From germline, CDR1 is LNHDA and CDR2 SQIVND (reference sequence). CDR3 length: 14 amino acids. Trimming took 5 bases from V and 2 from J, leaving 12 bases between them. The CDR3 here is CASSLQGRQETQYF. CDR3 DNA sequence: TGTGCCAGTAGTTTACAGGGTAGGCAAGAGACCCAGTACTTC.

V is TRBV5-5 and J is TRBJ2-1; D remains ambiguous. The CDR3 has 13 amino acids. V was clipped by 0 bases and J by 6 bases, with 7 bases between them. CDR1 is SGHKS, CDR2 YYEKEE, per germline (reference sequence). The CDR3 spells CASSLEDFNEQFF. The CDR3 region has the DNA TGTGCCAGCAGCTTGGAAGACTTCAATGAGCAGTTCTTC.

In this sample, this clonotype turned up once. A much larger clone differs from this one at a single base, so this may be a read error. CDR3: CASSLRITEDNQPQHF. CDR3 in DNA: TGTGCCAGCAGTTTACGGATCACGGAAGACAATCAGCCCCAGCATTTT. The V call is TRBV12-3 or TRBV12-4, the J call TRBJ1-5; no firm D call. V lost 2 bases and J lost 3, with 14 bases in between. The CDR3 sequence is 16 residues long.

This sequence joins TRBV20-1 and TRBJ1-5; D perhaps matches TRBD1 (5 bases). The CDR3 is made up of 14 amino acids. Germline CDR1 and CDR2: DFQATT and SNEGSKA (reference sequence). Trimming took off 5 bases at V and 0 bases at J, with 11 bases between the two ends. CDR3 sequence reads: CSARSTGSNQPQHF. CDR3 DNA sequence: TGCAGTGCTCGGAGCACAGGTAGCAATCAGCCCCAGCATTTT.

This clonotype was seen many times. The J gene is TRBJ2-7, the V gene TRBV12-3 or TRBV12-4; 7 bases agree with TRBD2. Trimming took 1 base from V and 0 from J; bases not matched to a gene: 6. The CDR3 sequence is 16 residues long. The CDR3 region is CASSLETSSGSYEQYF. In DNA form, the CDR3 reads TGTGCCAGCAGTTTAGAGACTAGCTCCGGCTCCTACGAGCAGTACTTC.

This clonotype was detected a few times. The chain combines TRBV6-5 with TRBJ1-1; TRBD1 might be the D (5 bases). The germline V gene encodes CDR1 MNHEY and CDR2 SVGAGI. V lost 0 bases, J lost 4 bases, and 15 bases lay in between. The CDR3 runs 16 residues. The CDR3 bases are TGTGCCAGCAGTTACTCGATCTGGGGGGAGGGCACTGAAGCTTTCTTT. It encodes CASSYSIWGEGTEAFF.

This clonotype appeared a few times. As DNA, the CDR3 is TGTGCCAGTAGTCCAAACCCCGGACAGGGGAGGACCCCCCTCCACTTT. Amino acids: CASSPNPGQGRTPLHF. This chain links TRBV19 with TRBJ1-6; 9 positions match TRBD1. CDR1 is LNHDA, CDR2 SQIVND, per germline (reference sequence). This CDR3 is 16 amino acids long. V was clipped by 5 bases and J by 13 bases; unmatched bases: 15.

The V and J genes are TRBV11-2 and TRBJ1-1, with D perhaps matching TRBD1 (6 bases). The CDR3 contains 15 residues. V was shortened by 5 bases and J by 4 bases, with 17 bases between the two germline ends. Germline V lookup: CDR1 SGHAT, CDR2 FQNNGV. The chain's CDR3 is CASSANRVIFTEAFF. The CDR3 region has the DNA TGTGCCAGCAGCGCAAACAGGGTGATATTCACTGAAGCTTTCTTT.

This clonotype showed up just a few times. V gene TRBV12-3 or TRBV12-4 combines with J gene TRBJ1-5; 7 bases line up with TRBD1. V shed 0 bases, J shed 6 bases, and the junction held 5 bases outside the gene matches. The CDR3 totals 15 residues. This CDR3 reads CASSLAPAGGQPQHF. CDR3 coding DNA: TGTGCCAGCAGTTTAGCGCCGGCAGGGGGTCAGCCCCAGCATTTT.

The chain joins TRBV6-5 to TRBJ1-1; no firm D call. The germline V and J ends were trimmed by 3 bases and 1 base, with 6 bases remaining between them. Germline V lookup: CDR1 MNHEY, CDR2 SVGAGI. The CDR3 consists of 13 residues. DNA of the CDR3: TGTGCCAGCAGTTATAAGGGGAACACTGAAGCTTTCTTT. This encodes CASSYKGNTEAFF.

A note on this clonotype: Mismatch with germline at one junction end may stem from a read error. The rearrangement uses TRBV6-2 or TRBV6-3 and TRBJ2-1; D may correspond to TRBD1 or TRBD2 (5 bases each). This CDR3 comprises 11 residues. The V gene's germline CDR1 is MNHEY and CDR2 SVGEGT. The CDR3 loop is CVSSWGREQFF. The CDR3 DNA reads as TGTGTCAGCAGTTGGGGACGCGAGCAGTTCTTC.

The chain combines TRBV29-1 with TRBJ2-2; 9 bases agree with TRBD2. The germline V gene encodes CDR1 SQVTM and CDR2 ANQGSEA. The CDR3 covers 16 residues. Trimming cost V 5 bases and J 1 base; bases outside gene matches: 8. This CDR3 reads CSVIERGRENTGELFF. For the CDR3, the DNA is TGCAGCGTTATCGAGCGCGGGAGGGAGAACACCGGGGAGCTGTTTTTT.

The CDR3 is CASSLGMVNEQFF. CDR3 bases: TGTGCCAGCAGTTTAGGAATGGTCAATGAGCAGTTCTTC. V usage is TRBV28 and J usage is TRBJ2-1; D is uncertain. The length of the CDR3 is 13 residues. Germline V gene lookup returns CDR1 MDHEN and CDR2 SYDVKM. The V gene lost 2 bases and the J gene lost 6 bases, with 8 bases spanning the gap.

The chain uses TRBV29-1 and TRBJ2-5, with D tentatively TRBD1 (5 bases). CDR3 size: 12 residues. Deletions cut 4 bases from V and 1 base from J, with 7 bases between. CDR1 is SQVTM and CDR2 is ANQGSEA in the germline V gene. The CDR3 spells CSVGGLQETQYF. DNA of the CDR3: TGCAGCGTTGGGGGCCTCCAAGAGACCCAGTACTTC.